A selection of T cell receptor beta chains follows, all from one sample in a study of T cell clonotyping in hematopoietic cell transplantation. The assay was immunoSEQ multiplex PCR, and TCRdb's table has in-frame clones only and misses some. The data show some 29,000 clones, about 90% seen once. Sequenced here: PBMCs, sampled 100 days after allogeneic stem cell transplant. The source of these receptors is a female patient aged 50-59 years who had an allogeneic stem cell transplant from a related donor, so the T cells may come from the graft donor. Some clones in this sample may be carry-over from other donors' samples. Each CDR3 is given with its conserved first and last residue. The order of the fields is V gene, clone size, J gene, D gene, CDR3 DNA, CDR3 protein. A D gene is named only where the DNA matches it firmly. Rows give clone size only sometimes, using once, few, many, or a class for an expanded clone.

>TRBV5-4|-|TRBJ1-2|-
TGTGCCAGCAGCTTGAAAGGGAATTCCTATGGCTACACCTTC
CASSLKGNSYGYTF
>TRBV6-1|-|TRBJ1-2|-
TGTGCCAGCAGTGTCTGGGGGGAAGCTAACTATGGCTACACCTTC
CASSVWGEANYGYTF
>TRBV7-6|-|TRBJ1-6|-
TGTGCCAGCAGGCCCCGGGGGGGGCCGGGCCTCGCTTCACCCCTCCACTTT
CASRPRGGPGLASPLHF
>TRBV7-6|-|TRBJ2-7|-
TGTGCCAGCAGCTTAGGGGGGAGTGAATACGAGCAGTACTTC
CASSLGGSEYEQYF
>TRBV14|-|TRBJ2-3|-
TGTGCCAGCAGCCCGGGAGTCCATGTGGGCACAGATACGCAGTATTTT
CASSPGVHVGTDTQYF
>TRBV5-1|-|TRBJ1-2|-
TGCGCCAGCAGCTTGAATGGGGGTTACGGCGGCTACACCTTC
CASSLNGGYGGYTF
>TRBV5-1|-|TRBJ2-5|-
TGCGCCAGCAGCTTGCGAGTGGGCCAAGAGACCCAGTACTTC
CASSLRVGQETQYF
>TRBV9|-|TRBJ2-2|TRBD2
TGTGCCAGCAGCCCTATAGGGACTAGCGCCCCCGGGGAGCTGTTTTTT
CASSPIGTSAPGELFF
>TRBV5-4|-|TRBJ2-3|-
TGTGCCAGCAGCCTTTCCTGGCGGGGAGGTCTCGGGCTAACAGATACGCAGTATTTT
CASSLSWRGGLGLTDTQYF
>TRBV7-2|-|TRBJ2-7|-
TGTGCCAGCAGGGTAGGGACCGTCATGTACGAGCAGTACTTC
CASRVGTVMYEQYF
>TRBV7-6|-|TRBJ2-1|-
TGTGCCAGCAGCTCAATCCCCAGCTCCTACAATGAGCAGTTCTTC
CASSSIPSSYNEQFF
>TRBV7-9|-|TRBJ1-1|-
TGTGCCAGCACCCGGGGAGGGGAAACTGAAGCTTTCTTT
CASTRGGETEAFF
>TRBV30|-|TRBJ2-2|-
TGTGCCTGGAGGAAGGGCAGGGTCACCGGGGAGCTGTTTTTT
CAWRKGRVTGELFF
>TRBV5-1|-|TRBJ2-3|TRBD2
TGCGCCAGCAGCTTTTCTAGCGGGGGAGATACGCAGTATTTT
CASSFSSGGDTQYF
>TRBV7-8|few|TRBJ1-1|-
TGTGCCAGCAGTCAATACCTGGGGTTGAACACTGAAGCTTTCTTT
CASSQYLGLNTEAFF
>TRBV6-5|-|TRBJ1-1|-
TGTGCCAGCACCCTCGACAGAGTGAACACTGAAGCTTTCTTT
CASTLDRVNTEAFF
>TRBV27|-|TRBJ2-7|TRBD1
TGTGCCAGCAGTTTATCCTGGCAGGGGGCGGAGGAGCAGTACTTC
CASSLSWQGAEEQYF
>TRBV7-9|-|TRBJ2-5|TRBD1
TGTGCCAGCAGCTTGACAGGGGGAAAAGAGACCCAGTACTTC
CASSLTGGKETQYF
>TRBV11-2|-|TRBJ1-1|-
TGTGCCAGCAGCTTAAATCTGATGGGCAGACAGAACACTGAAGCTTTCTTT
CASSLNLMGRQNTEAFF
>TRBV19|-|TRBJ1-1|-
TGTGCCAGTAGCGAACAGGGAATGACTGAAGCTTTCTTT
CASSEQGMTEAFF
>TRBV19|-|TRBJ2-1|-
TGTGCCAGTAGTATCAGGGGCAGGGTTGACAATGAGCAGTTCTTC
CASSIRGRVDNEQFF
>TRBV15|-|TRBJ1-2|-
TGTGCCACCAGCAGAGACAGGGAAAACTATGGCTACACCTTC
CATSRDRENYGYTF
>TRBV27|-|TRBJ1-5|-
TGTGCCAGCAGCCTTCATAATCAGCCCCAGCATTTT
CASSLHNQPQHF
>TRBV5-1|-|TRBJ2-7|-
TGCGCCAGCAGCTTGGACGGTAGGGGGGCGGCCCACGAGCAGTACTTC
CASSLDGRGAAHEQYF
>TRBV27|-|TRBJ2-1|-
TGTGCCAGCAGTTTATTTCCGAGCTCCTACAATGAGCAGTTCTTC
CASSLFPSSYNEQFF
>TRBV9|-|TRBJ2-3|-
TGTGCCAGCAGCGTAGATCTGGGCCGCACAGATACGCAGTATTTT
CASSVDLGRTDTQYF
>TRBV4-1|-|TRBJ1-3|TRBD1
TGCGCCAGCAGCCAGGACAGGGGGCCTGGAAACACCATATATTTT
CASSQDRGPGNTIYF
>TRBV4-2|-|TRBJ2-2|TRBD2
TGTGCCAGCAGCCAAGGGGCTAGCGGGGGATCGAACACCGGGGAGCTGTTTTTT
CASSQGASGGSNTGELFF
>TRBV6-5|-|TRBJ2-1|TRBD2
TGTGCCAGCAGCACCACTAGCGGGGGGCGCAATGAGCAGTTCTTC
CASSTTSGGRNEQFF
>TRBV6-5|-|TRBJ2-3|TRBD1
TGTGCCAGCAGTTACGACAGGGAAACAGATACGCAGTATTTT
CASSYDRETDTQYF
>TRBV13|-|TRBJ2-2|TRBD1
TGTGCCAGCAGCCCACAGGGGGGGAACACCGGGGAGCTGTTTTTT
CASSPQGGNTGELFF
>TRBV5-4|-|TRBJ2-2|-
TGTGCCAGCAGCTTGGTGGGAAGCAGGGCCGGGGAGCTGTTTTTT
CASSLVGSRAGELFF
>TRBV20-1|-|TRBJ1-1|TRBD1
TGCAGTGCAAGACAGGGGGCGGTCGCTTTCTTT
CSARQGAVAFF
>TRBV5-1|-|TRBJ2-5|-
TGCGCCAGCAGCTTAACGGGGGAGACCCAGTACTTC
CASSLTGETQYF
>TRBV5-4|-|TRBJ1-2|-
TGTGCCAGCAGCTTGGGGGGACTCCTTCGGGATGGCTACACCTTC
CASSLGGLLRDGYTF
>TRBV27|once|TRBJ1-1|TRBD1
TGTGCCAGCAGGGGACAGACCCCTGAAGCTTTCTTT
CASRGQTPEAFF
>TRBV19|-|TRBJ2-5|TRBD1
TGTGCCAGCGGGACAGGGGGGACCCAGTACTTC
CASGTGGTQYF
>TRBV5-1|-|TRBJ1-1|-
TGCGCCAGCACAAGAGGACGGGAGAACACTGAAGCTTTCTTT
CASTRGRENTEAFF
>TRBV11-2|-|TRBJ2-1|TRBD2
TGTGCCAGCAGCTTGGGACTAGCTATGGATGAGCAGTTCTTC
CASSLGLAMDEQFF
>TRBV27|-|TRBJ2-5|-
TGTGCCAGCAGTTTTAGGGGGGACCAAGAGACCCAGTACTTC
CASSFRGDQETQYF
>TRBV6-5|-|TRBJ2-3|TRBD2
TGTGCCAGCAGCCGGGGGGGGTGGACAGATACGCAGTATTTT
CASSRGGWTDTQYF
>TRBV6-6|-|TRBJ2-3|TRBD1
TGTGCCAGCAGTTATGGGACAGCAGATACGCAGTATTTT
CASSYGTADTQYF
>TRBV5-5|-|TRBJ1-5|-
TGTGCCAGCAGCCAATCCCCCCCGGATCAGCCCCAGCATTTT
CASSQSPPDQPQHF
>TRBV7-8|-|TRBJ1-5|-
TGTGCCAGCAGCAAAGAGACAGTACCTTATCAGCCCCAGCATTTT
CASSKETVPYQPQHF
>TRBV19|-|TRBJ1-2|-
TGTGCCAGTAGTACCCCGACAGGAGACTATGGCTACACCTTC
CASSTPTGDYGYTF